Below, one T cell receptor (beta chain) is given with its context. Germline CDR1 reads MNHNY; CDR2 reads SVGAGI (reference sequence). This CDR3 is 10 amino acids long. V lost 5 bases to trimming and J lost 3 bases, with 2 bases between them. Data came from immunoSEQ multiplex PCR; TCRdb stores just in-frame clones and leaves some out. The data contain 75,000 to 100,000 clones, roughly 92% of them singletons. The data stem from a study of control samples from healthy donors and cancer patients. The chain employs TRBV6-6 and TRBJ2-7; D unclear. The sequencing input was blood. The receptor was derived from a human donor in good health. The donor label of this sample is uncertain. In DNA, the CDR3 is TGTGCCAGCAGTGGCTACGAGCAGTACTTC. Encoded protein: CASSGYEQYF.